The clone carrying this T cell receptor (beta chain) was detected only a few times. These data belong to a study of blood T cell repertoires in COVID-19. Study-level information: Both acute and convalescent COVID-19 samples were obtained from the United States, Italy and Spain. T cells, B-cell-depleted T cells, or PBMCs provided the cDNA or gDNA that served as material.

Authors' analysis steps: Using reference gene primer amplification, nucleated cell counts were estimated. Some clones are missing from TCRdb's copy, which holds only in-frame ones; the method was immunoSEQ multiplex PCR. That table is the source of V, J and clone size, and D and trimming were worked out from the DNA. The profile shows about 220,000 clones, roughly 84% of them singletons. V was trimmed by 0 bases and J by 8 bases, leaving 10 bases between them. Looked up from germline, CDR1 is ENHRY and CDR2 is SYGVKD. The CDR3 consists of 14 residues. This TCR was sampled from a woman of 80 years or more with acute or convalescent COVID-19. What was sequenced was peripheral blood. The V and J genes are TRBV10-3 and TRBJ2-2; possibly TRBD2 for D (6 bases). CDR3 region: CAISESRGGGELFF. CDR3 DNA sequence: TGTGCCATCAGTGAGTCAAGAGGAGGGGGGGAGCTGTTTTTT.